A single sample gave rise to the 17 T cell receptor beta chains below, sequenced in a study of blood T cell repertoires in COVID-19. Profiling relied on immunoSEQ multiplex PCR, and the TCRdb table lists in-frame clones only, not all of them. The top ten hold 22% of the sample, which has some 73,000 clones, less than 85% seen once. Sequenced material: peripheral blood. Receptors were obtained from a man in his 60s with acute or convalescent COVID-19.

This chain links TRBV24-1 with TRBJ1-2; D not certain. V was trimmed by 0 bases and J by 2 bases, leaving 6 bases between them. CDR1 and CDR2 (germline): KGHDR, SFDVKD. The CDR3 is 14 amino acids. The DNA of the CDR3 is TGTGCCACCAGTGATTTGACTTTGAACTATGGCTACACCTTC. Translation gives CATSDLTLNYGYTF.

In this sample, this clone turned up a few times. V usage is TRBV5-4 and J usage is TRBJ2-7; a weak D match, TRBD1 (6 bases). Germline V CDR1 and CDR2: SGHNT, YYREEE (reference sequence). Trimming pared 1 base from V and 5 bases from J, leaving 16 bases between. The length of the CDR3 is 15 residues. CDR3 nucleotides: TGTGCCAGCAGCTTGTGGGGGCCCGCAGGTCACGAGCAGTACTTC. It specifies CASSLWGPAGHEQYF.

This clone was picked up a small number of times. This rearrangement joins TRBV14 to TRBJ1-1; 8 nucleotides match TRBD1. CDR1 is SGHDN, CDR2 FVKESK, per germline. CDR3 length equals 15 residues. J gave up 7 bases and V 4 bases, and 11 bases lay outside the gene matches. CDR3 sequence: CASSLNQGALGEAFF. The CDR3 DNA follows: TGTGCCAGCAGCCTAAACCAGGGGGCGCTTGGTGAAGCTTTCTTT.

Here the CDR3 DNA reads TGTGCCAGCAGTTTGAGCTCGGATTCACCCCTCCACTTT. This gives the protein CASSLSSDSPLHF. This chain uses TRBV12-3 or TRBV12-4 with TRBJ1-6; D gene unclear. Trimming left V 3 bases short and J 8 bases short, with 8 bases between. The CDR3 is 13 residues long.

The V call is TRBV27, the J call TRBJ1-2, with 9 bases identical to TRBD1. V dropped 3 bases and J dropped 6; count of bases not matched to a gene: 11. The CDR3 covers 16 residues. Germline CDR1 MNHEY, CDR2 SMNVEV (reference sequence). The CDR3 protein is CASSFLLPDRGHGYTF. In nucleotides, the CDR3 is TGTGCCAGCAGTTTCCTACTCCCGGACAGGGGACATGGCTACACCTTC.

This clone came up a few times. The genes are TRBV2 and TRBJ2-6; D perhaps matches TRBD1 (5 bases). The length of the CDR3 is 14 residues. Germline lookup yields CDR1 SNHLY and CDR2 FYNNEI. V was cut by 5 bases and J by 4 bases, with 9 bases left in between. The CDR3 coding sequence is TGTGCCAGCAGTAAGGGGTCGGGGGCCAACGTCCTGACTTTC. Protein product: CASSKGSGANVLTF.

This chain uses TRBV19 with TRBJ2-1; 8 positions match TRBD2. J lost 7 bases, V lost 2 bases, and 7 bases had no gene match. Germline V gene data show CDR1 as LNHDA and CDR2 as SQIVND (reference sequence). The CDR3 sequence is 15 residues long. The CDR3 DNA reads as TGTGCCAGTAGTATACTGAGCGGGAGTGAGAATGAGCAGTTCTTC. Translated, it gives CASSILSGSENEQFF. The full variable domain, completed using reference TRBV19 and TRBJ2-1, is DGGITQSPKYLFRKEGQNVTLSCEQNLNHDAMYWYRQDPGQGLRLIYYSQIVNDFQKGDIAEGYSVSREKKESFPLTVTSAQKNPTAFYLCASSILSGSENEQFFGPGTRLTVL.

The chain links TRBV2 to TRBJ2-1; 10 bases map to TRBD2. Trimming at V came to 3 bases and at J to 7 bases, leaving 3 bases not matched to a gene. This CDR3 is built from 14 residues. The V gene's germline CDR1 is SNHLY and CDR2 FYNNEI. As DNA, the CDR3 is TGTGCCAGCAGTGAGGTACTAGCGGGGAATGAGCAGTTCTTC. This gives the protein CASSEVLAGNEQFF.

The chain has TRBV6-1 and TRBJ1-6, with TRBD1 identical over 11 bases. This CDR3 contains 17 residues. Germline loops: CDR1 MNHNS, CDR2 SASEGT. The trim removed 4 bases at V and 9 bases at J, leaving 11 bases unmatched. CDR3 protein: CASSAGQGALILSPLHF. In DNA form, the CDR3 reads TGTGCCAGCAGTGCCGGACAGGGGGCATTGATTCTTTCACCCCTCCACTTT.

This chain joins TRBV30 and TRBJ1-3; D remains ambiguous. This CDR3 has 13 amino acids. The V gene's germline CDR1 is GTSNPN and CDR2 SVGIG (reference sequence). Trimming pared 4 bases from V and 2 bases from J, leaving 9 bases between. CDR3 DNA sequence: TGTGCCTGGACTCGCGGAACTGGAAACACCATATATTTT. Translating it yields CAWTRGTGNTIYF. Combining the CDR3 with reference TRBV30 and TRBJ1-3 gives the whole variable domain SQTIHQWPATLVQPVGSPLSLECTVEGTSNPNLYWYRQAAGRGLQLLFYSVGIGQISSEVPQNLSASRPQDRQFILSSKKLLLSDSGFYLCAWTRGTGNTIYFGEGSWLTVV.

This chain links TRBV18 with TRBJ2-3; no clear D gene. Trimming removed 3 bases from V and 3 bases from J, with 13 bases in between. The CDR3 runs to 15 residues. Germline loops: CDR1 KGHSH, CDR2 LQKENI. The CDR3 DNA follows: TGTGCCAGCTCACCCAGACTGGCACCGACAGATACGCAGTATTTT. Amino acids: CASSPRLAPTDTQYF.

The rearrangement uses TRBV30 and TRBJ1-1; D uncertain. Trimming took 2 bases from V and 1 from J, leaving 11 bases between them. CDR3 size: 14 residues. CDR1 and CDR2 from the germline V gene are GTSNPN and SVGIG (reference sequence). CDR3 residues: CAWSPRTGNTEAFF. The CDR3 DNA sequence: TGTGCCTGGAGTCCCCGGACTGGGAACACTGAAGCTTTCTTT. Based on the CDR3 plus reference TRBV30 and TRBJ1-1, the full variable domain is SQTIHQWPATLVQPVGSPLSLECTVEGTSNPNLYWYRQAAGRGLQLLFYSVGIGQISSEVPQNLSASRPQDRQFILSSKKLLLSDSGFYLCAWSPRTGNTEAFFGQGTRLTVV.

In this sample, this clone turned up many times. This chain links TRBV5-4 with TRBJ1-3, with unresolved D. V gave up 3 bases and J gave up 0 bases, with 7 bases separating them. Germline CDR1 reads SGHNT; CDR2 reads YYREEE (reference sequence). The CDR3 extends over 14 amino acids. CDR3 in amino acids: CASSSQSSGNTIYF. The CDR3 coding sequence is TGTGCCAGCAGCTCACAGAGCTCTGGAAACACCATATATTTT.

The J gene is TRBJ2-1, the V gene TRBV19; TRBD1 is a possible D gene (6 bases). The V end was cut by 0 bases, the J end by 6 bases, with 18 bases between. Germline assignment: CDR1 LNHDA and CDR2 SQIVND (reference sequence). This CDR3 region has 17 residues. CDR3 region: CASSIEKYRESTNEQFF. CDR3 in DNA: TGTGCCAGTAGTATAGAGAAATACAGGGAAAGCACCAATGAGCAGTTCTTC.

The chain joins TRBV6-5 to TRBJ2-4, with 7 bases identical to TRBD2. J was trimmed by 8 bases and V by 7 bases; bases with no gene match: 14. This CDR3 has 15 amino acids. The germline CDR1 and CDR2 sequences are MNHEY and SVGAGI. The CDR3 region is CASTPRSGLVYIQYF. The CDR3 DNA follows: TGTGCCAGCACCCCCAGGTCAGGACTAGTATACATTCAGTACTTC.

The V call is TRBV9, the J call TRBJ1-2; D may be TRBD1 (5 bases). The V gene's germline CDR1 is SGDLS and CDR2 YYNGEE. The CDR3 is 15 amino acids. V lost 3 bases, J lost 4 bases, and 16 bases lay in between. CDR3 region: CASSGSGQAGYGYTF. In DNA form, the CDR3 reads TGTGCCAGCAGCGGGTCGGGGCAAGCGGGCTATGGCTACACCTTC.

The DNA of the CDR3 is TGTGCCAGCAGCTTACAAGCCGGGAATCAGCCCCAGCATTTT. This codes for CASSLQAGNQPQHF. V is TRBV7-2 and J is TRBJ1-5; no firm D call. V gave up 2 bases and J gave up 4 bases, with 9 bases separating them. Germline V lookup: CDR1 SGHTA, CDR2 FQGNSA. The CDR3 extends over 14 amino acids.